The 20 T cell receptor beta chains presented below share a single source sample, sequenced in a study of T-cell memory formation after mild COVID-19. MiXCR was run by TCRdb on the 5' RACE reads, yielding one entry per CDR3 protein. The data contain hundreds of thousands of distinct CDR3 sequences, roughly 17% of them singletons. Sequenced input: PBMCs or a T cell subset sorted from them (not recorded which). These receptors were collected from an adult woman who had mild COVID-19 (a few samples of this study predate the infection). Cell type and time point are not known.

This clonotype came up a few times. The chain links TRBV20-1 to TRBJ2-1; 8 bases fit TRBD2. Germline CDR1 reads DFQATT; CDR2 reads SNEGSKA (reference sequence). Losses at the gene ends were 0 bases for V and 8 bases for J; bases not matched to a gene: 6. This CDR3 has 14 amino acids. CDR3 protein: CSAREAGGGYEQFF. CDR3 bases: TGCAGTGCTAGAGAGGCCGGGGGGGGATATGAGCAGTTCTTC.

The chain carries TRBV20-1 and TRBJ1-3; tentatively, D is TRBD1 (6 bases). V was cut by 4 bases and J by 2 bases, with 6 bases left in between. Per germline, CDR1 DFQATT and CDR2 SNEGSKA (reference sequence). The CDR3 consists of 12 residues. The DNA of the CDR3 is TGCAGTGCTAAGGGGGCTGGAAACACCATATATTTT. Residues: CSAKGAGNTIYF.

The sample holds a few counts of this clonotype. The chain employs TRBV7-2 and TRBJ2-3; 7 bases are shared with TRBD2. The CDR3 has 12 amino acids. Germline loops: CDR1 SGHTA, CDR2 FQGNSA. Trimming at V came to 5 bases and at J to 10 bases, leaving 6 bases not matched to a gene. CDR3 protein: CASSPPRGAQYF. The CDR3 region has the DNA TGTGCCAGCAGCCCACCCCGGGGGGCGCAGTATTTT.

DNA for the CDR3: TGTGCCAGCAGTTCTGGGATTTATCAGCCCCAGCATTTT. Translated: CASSSGIYQPQHF. The rearrangement links TRBV6-5 to TRBJ1-5; unclear D gene. With 4 bases removed from V and 5 bases from J, the gap between germline ends came to 9 bases. The germline gives CDR1 MNHEY, CDR2 SVGAGI. There are 13 residues in the CDR3.

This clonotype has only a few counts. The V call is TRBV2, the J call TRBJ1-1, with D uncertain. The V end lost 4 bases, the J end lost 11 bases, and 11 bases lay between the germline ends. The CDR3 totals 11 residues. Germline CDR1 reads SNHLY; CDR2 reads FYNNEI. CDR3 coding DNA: TGTGCCAGCAGTGCGGAACCTGGGGCTTTCTTT. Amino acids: CASSAEPGAFF.

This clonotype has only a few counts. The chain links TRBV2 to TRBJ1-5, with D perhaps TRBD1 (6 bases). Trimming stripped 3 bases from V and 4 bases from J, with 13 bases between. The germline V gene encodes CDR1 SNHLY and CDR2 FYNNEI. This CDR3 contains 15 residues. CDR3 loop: CASSDSRGPNQPQHF. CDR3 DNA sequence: TGTGCCAGCAGTGATAGCAGGGGCCCGAATCAGCCCCAGCATTTT.

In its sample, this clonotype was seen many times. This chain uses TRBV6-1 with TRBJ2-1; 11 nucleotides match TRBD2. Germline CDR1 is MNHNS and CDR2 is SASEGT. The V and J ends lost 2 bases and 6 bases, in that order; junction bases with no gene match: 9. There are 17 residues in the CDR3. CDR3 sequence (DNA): TGTGCCAGCAGTGAACACCTCCTAGCGGGAGGTTCCAATGAGCAGTTCTTC. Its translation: CASSEHLLAGGSNEQFF.

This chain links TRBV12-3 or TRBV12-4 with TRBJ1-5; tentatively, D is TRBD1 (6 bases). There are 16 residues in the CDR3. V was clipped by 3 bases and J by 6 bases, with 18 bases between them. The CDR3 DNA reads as TGTGCCAGCAGTTTTTCCCGCGGGGGAGGGGGTCAGCCCCAGCATTTT. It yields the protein CASSFSRGGGGQPQHF.

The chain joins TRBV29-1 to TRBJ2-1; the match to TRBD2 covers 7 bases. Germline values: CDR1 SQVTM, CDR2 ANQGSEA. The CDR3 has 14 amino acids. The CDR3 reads CPGLGRETFNEQFF. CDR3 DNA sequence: TGCCCCGGACTGGGGCGGGAGACTTTCAATGAGCAGTTCTTC.

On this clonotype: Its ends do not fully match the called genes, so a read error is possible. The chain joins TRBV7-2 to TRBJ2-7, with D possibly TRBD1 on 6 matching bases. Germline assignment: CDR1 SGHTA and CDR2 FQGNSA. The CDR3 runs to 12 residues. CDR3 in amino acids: CASSAKTGFLTF. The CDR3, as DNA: TGTGCCAGCAGCGCTAAGACAGGCTTCCTTACCTTC. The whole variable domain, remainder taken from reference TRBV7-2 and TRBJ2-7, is GAGVSQSPSNKVTEKGKDVELRCDPISGHTALYWYRQSLGQGLEFLIYFQGNSAPDKSGLPSDRFSAERTGGSVSTLTIQRTQQEDSAVYLCASSAKTGFLTFGPGTRLTVT.

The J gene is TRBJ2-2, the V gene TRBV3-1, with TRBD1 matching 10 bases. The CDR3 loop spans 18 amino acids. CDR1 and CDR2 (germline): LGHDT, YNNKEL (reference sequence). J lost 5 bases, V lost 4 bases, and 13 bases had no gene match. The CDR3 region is CASSLEPGQGKLTGELFF. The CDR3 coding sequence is TGTGCCAGCAGCCTGGAACCGGGACAGGGGAAACTTACCGGGGAGCTGTTTTTT. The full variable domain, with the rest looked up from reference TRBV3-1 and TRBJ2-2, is DTAVSQTPKYLVTQMGNDKSIKCEQNLGHDTMYWYKQDSKKFLKIMFSYNNKELIINETVPNRFSPKSPDKAHLNLHINSLELGDSAVYFCASSLEPGQGKLTGELFFGEGSRLTVL.

CDR3 residues: CASSLGSGVYGYTF. In DNA, the CDR3 is TGCGCCAGCAGCTTGGGGTCCGGGGTCTATGGCTACACCTTC. This chain uses TRBV5-1 with TRBJ1-2, with D hard to call. Germline loops: CDR1 SGHRS, CDR2 YFSETQ. CDR3 length: 14 amino acids. V lost 0 bases and J 4 bases, leaving 10 bases between the germline ends.

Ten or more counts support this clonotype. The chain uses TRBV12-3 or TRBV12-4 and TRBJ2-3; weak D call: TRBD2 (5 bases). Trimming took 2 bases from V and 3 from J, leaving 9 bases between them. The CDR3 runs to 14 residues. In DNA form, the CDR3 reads TGTGCCAGCAGTTTACGGGGTCAGACAGATACGCAGTATTTT. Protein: CASSLRGQTDTQYF.

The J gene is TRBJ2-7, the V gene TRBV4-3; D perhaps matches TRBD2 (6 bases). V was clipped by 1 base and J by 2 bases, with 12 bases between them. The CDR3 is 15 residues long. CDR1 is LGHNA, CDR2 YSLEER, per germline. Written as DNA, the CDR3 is TGCGCCAGCAGCCAAGGGAGGGGAGTTCCCTACGAGCAGTACTTC. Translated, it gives CASSQGRGVPYEQYF.

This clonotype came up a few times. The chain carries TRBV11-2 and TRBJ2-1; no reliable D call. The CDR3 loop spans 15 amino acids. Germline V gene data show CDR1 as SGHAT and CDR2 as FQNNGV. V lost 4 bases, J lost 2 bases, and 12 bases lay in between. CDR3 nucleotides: TGTGCCAGCAGCTCTTTTACAACCCCCTACAATGAGCAGTTCTTC. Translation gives CASSSFTTPYNEQFF.

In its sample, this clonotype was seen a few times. The CDR3 reads CASSPGLAGAHEQFF. The CDR3 nucleotides are TGCGCCAGCAGCCCGGGACTAGCGGGGGCACATGAGCAGTTCTTC. The rearrangement joins TRBV5-1 to TRBJ2-1; 14 bases are a match to TRBD2. CDR3 length: 15 residues. Germline CDR1 SGHRS, CDR2 YFSETQ. J gave up 8 bases and V 4 bases, and 5 bases lay outside the gene matches.

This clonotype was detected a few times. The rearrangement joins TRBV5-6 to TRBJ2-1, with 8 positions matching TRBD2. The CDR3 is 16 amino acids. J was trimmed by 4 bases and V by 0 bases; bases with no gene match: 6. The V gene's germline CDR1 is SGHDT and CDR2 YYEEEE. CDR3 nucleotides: TGTGCCAGCAGCTTGGGTGCGGGAGGCGCGTACAATGAGCAGTTCTTC. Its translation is CASSLGAGGAYNEQFF.

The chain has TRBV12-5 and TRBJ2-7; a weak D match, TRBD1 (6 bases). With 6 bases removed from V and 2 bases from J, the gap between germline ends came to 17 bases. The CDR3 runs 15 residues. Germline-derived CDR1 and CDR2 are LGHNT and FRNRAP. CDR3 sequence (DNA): TGTGCTAGTGGCCAGGTAGCCAGGGGTACCTACGAGCAGTACTTC. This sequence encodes CASGQVARGTYEQYF.

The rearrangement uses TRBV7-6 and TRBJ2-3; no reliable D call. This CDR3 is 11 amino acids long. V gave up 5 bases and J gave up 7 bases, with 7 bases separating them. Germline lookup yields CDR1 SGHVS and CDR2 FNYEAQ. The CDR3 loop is CASSARNTQYF. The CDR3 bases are TGTGCCAGCAGCGCCCGGAATACGCAGTATTTT.

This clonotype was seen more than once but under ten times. The CDR3 here is CASSLAGAGGANVLTF. As DNA, the CDR3 is TGTGCCAGCAGCTTAGCGGGGGCCGGCGGGGCCAACGTCCTGACTTTC. The gene calls are TRBV7-6 and TRBJ2-6; tentative D call: TRBD1 (6 bases). CDR3 length equals 16 residues. Germline V gene lookup returns CDR1 SGHVS and CDR2 FNYEAQ. V was shortened by 0 bases and J by 4 bases, with 10 bases between the two germline ends.